Each of the 4 T cell receptor beta chains below was sequenced from the same sample in a study of CD8 T cells in Susac syndrome. RNA in amounts of roughly 0.5 to 1 ug was reverse transcribed with random hexamers. TCRdb called the immunoSEQ multiplex PCR reads again in MiXCR, with one record for every CDR3 protein. The data show 75,000 to 100,000 distinct CDR3 sequences, roughly 94% seen once. The source material was CD8+ T cells from PBMCs. The receptors shown here come from a human donor in good health.

The rearrangement uses TRBV15 and TRBJ1-5; D remains unclear. There are 16 residues in the CDR3. Trimming shortened V by 0 bases and J by 2 bases, and 11 bases separated the two germline ends. Germline lookup yields CDR1 LNHNV and CDR2 YYDKDF (reference sequence). CDR3 protein: CATSRDRELRNQPQHF. CDR3 in DNA: TGTGCCACCAGCAGAGATCGGGAGTTGCGCAATCAGCCCCAGCATTTT. Full variable domain (rest looked up from reference TRBV15 and TRBJ1-5): DAMVIQNPRYQVTQFGKPVTLSCSQTLNHNVMYWYQQKSSQAPKLLFHYYDKDFNNEADTPDNFQSRRPNTSFCFLDIRSPGLGDTAMYLCATSRDRELRNQPQHFGDGTRLSIL.

The genes are TRBV14 and TRBJ2-7; TRBD2 might be the D (6 bases). Trimming took off 0 bases at V and 3 bases at J, with 18 bases between the two ends. The CDR3 extends over 17 amino acids. CDR1 is SGHDN and CDR2 is FVKESK in the germline V gene. Written as DNA, the CDR3 is TGTGCCAGCAGCCAAGAGGTCAGAGGCGGGGTTCTCTACGAGCAGTACTTC. It translates to CASSQEVRGGVLYEQYF.

The chain employs TRBV12-3 or TRBV12-4 and TRBJ2-5; D is uncertain. This CDR3 has 13 residues. Trimming pared 5 bases from V and 5 bases from J, leaving 12 bases between. Written as DNA, the CDR3 is TGTGCCAGCAGTATTAATCGGGCCGAGACCCAGTACTTC. As protein: CASSINRAETQYF.

V gene TRBV20-1 combines with J gene TRBJ2-1; possible D gene TRBD2, 6 bases. V lost 1 base and J lost 0, with 16 bases in between. The CDR3 has 17 amino acids. Germline CDR1 and CDR2: DFQATT and SNEGSKA (reference sequence). This chain's CDR3 is CSARGSEGSRSYNEQFF. The CDR3 DNA reads TGCAGTGCTAGAGGGTCGGAGGGCTCACGCTCCTACAATGAGCAGTTCTTC.